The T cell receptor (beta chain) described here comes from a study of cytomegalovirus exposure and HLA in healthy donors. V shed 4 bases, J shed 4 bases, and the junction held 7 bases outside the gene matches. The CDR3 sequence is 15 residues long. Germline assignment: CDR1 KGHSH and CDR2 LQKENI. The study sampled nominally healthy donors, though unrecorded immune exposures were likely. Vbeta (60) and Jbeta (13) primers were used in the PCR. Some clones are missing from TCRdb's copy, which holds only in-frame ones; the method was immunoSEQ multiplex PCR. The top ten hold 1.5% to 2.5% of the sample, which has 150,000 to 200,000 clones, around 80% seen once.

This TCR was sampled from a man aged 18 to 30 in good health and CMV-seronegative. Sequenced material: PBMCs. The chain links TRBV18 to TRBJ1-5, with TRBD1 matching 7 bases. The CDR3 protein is CASSLATGPNQPQHF. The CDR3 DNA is TGTGCCAGCTCACTCGCGACAGGGCCGAATCAGCCCCAGCATTTT.